This TCR beta chain was profiled in a study of HIV-infected patients and healthy controls. Study-level points and caveats: During therapy, HIV-associated CDR3s fell significantly in frequency, while CMV-associated CDR3s did not change significantly. Comparisons were complicated because patients and controls had unequal numbers of distinct sequences.

Alpha and beta constant-region primers primed reverse transcription of about 470 ng RNA. Separate chain-specific third strand synthesis with multiplexing indices produced the alpha and beta libraries. TCRdb independently ran MiXCR on the 5' RACE reads; one entry per CDR3 protein. Of over 10,000 distinct CDR3 sequences in the sample, over 4% are singletons; the top ten hold around 3.5%. No cell fractionation was done, so the repertoire covers all unsorted peripheral blood T cells. This clonotype appeared many times. The antigen is undetermined. The receptor comes from an adult in good health. Sequences were obtained from blood.

The CDR3 DNA reads as TGTGCCAGCAGAGTTAGGAGTCAGACCTACGAGCAGTACTTC. This sequence encodes CASRVRSQTYEQYF. This chain links TRBV6-5 with TRBJ2-7; no reliable D call. The CDR3 length is 14 residues. The V gene's germline CDR1 is MNHEY and CDR2 SVGAGI. V was cut by 6 bases and J by 2 bases, with 14 bases left in between.